This TCR beta chain was recorded in a study of ipilimumab plus nivolumab after autologous stem cell transplantation. V lost 7 bases to trimming and J lost 1 base, with 11 bases between them. The CDR3 runs to 13 residues. CDR1 and CDR2 from the germline V gene are SQVTM and ANQGSEA. Data came from immunoSEQ multiplex PCR; TCRdb stores just in-frame clones and leaves some out. The sample comprises roughly 10,000 clones, around 84% of which are singletons, and 8% to 10% rests with the top ten. Ipilimumab, 1 mg/kg, started 14 to 28 days after autologous transplant. Patients received nivolumab 3 mg/kg at weeks 1, 4, 7, 10, then fortnightly to week 26.

V and J are TRBV29-1 and TRBJ2-1, with unresolved D. The receptor's source is a male donor with diffuse large B-cell lymphoma. The sample was PBMCs, taken in a trial of ipilimumab plus nivolumab as post-transplant consolidation. As DNA, the CDR3 is TGCAGCGCCGAGGACCAGTCCTACAATGAGCAGTTCTTC. Protein product: CSAEDQSYNEQFF.